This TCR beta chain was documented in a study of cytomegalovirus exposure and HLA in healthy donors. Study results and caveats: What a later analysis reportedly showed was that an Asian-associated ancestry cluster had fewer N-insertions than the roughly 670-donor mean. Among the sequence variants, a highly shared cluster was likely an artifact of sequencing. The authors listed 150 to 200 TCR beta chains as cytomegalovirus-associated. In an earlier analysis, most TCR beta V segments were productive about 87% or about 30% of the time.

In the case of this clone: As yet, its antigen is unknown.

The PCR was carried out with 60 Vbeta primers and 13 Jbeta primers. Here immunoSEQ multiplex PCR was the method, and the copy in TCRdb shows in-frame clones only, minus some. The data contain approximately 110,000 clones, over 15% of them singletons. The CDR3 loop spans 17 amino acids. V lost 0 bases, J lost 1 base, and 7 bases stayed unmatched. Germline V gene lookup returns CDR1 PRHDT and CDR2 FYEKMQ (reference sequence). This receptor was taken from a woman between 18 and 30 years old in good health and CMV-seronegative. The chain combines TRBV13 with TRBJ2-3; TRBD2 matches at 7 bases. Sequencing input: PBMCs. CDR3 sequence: CASSLGLRGVGTDTQYF. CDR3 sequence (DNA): TGTGCCAGCAGCTTAGGCCTACGGGGGGTCGGCACAGATACGCAGTATTTT.